These 6 T cell receptor beta chains were sequenced from one sample in a study of CD8+ T cells in alopecia areata. Extraction and reverse transcription of RNA yielded cDNA as the sequencing template. Generated by immunoSEQ multiplex PCR, the TCRdb table keeps only in-frame clones and is missing some. The data show more than 200,000 clones, roughly two thirds seen once. Source: CD4+ T cells sorted from blood, taken at week 0. Receptors originate from a human donor with alopecia areata.

The J gene is TRBJ1-6, the V gene TRBV7-2; a possible D gene is TRBD1 (5 bases). Trimming shortened V by 8 bases and J by 0 bases, and 14 bases separated the two germline ends. The CDR3 covers 16 residues. Per germline, CDR1 SGHTA and CDR2 FQGNSA. The CDR3 region is CASGEGASSYNSPLHF. For the CDR3, the DNA is TGTGCCAGCGGCGAAGGGGCGAGCTCCTATAATTCACCCCTCCACTTT.

The J gene is TRBJ1-6, the V gene TRBV11-2; no reliable D call. Germline lookup yields CDR1 SGHAT and CDR2 FQNNGV. With 0 bases removed from V and 6 bases from J, the gap between germline ends came to 6 bases. This CDR3 comprises 14 residues. The CDR3 nucleotides read TGTGCCAGCAGCTTAGACGGACTTAATTCACCCCTCCACTTT. It translates to CASSLDGLNSPLHF.

The gene calls are TRBV25-1 and TRBJ1-6; 7 bases fit TRBD1. J was trimmed by 6 bases and V by 3 bases; bases with no gene match: 2. This CDR3 is built from 14 residues. Germline CDR1 MGHDK, CDR2 SYGVNS. CDR3 loop: CASSEAGGNSPLHF. The CDR3 bases are TGTGCCAGCAGTGAGGCAGGGGGTAATTCACCCCTCCACTTT.

The chain has TRBV29-1 and TRBJ2-3; tentative D call: TRBD2 (5 bases). This CDR3 region has 11 residues. V was trimmed by 3 bases and J by 4 bases, leaving 5 bases between them. CDR1 is SQVTM, CDR2 ANQGSEA, per germline. Written as DNA, the CDR3 is TGCAGCGTTGAGGAGGCAGATACGCAGTATTTT. Translated, it gives CSVEEADTQYF.

This rearrangement joins TRBV30 to TRBJ1-6; no clear D. Trimming shortened V by 2 bases and J by 8 bases, and 10 bases separated the two germline ends. The CDR3 has 13 amino acids. Germline lookup yields CDR1 GTSNPN and CDR2 SVGIG (reference sequence). The CDR3 DNA follows: TGTGCCTGGAGTACCACTAACGATTCACCCCTCCACTTT. Protein sequence: CAWSTTNDSPLHF.

Comments on this clone: Other DNA sequences in the sample encode the same CDR3. The chain combines TRBV18 with TRBJ2-7; the D is unclear. The CDR3 runs to 11 residues. The germline gives CDR1 KGHSH, CDR2 LQKENI. The V end was cut by 5 bases, the J end by 0 bases, with 2 bases between. The CDR3: CASSSSYEQYF. The CDR3 coding sequence is TGTGCCAGCTCATCCTCCTACGAGCAGTACTTC.